These T cell receptor beta chains were read from a single sample in a study of identical twins. MiXCR was run by TCRdb on the 5' RACE reads, yielding one entry per CDR3 protein. In the table there are about 200,000 distinct CDR3 sequences, roughly a tenth of which are singletons. Source material: memory T cells sorted from blood. These receptors were collected from a man in his fifties or sixties in good health. Each CDR3 is given with its conserved first and last residue. A D gene is named only where the DNA matches it firmly. Part of the rows lack a size; the others show once, few, many or a class for expanded clones.

v_gene: TRBV6-5; j_gene: TRBJ2-3; abundance: many; d_gene: -; CDR3aa: CASSLRFPRLSTDTQYF; CDR3nt: TGTGCCAGCAGTTTACGTTTTCCACGCTTGAGCACAGATACGCAGTATTTT
v_gene: TRBV6-1; j_gene: TRBJ1-1; abundance: few; d_gene: -; CDR3aa: CASGPGPRF; CDR3nt: TGTGCCAGCGGCCCAGGGCCCCGCTTT
v_gene: TRBV5-8; j_gene: TRBJ2-2; abundance: many; d_gene: -; CDR3aa: CASRTPYPGELFF; CDR3nt: TGTGCCAGCAGGACACCATACCCCGGGGAGCTGTTTTTT
v_gene: TRBV27; j_gene: TRBJ1-5; abundance: many; d_gene: -; CDR3aa: CASSPIRGDNQPQHF; CDR3nt: TGTGCCAGCAGCCCAATCCGGGGGGACAATCAGCCCCAGCATTTT
v_gene: TRBV5-1; j_gene: TRBJ2-3; abundance: few; d_gene: TRBD2; CDR3aa: CASSLHGGGASDTQYF; CDR3nt: TGCGCCAGCAGCTTGCACGGCGGGGGGGCCTCAGATACGCAGTATTTT
v_gene: TRBV28; j_gene: TRBJ2-3; abundance: few; d_gene: -; CDR3aa: CASSPVPRTDTQYF; CDR3nt: TGTGCCAGCAGCCCGGTGCCTAGGACAGATACGCAGTATTTT
v_gene: TRBV7-2; j_gene: TRBJ2-7; abundance: many; d_gene: TRBD1; CDR3aa: CASSPWDRGRQYF; CDR3nt: TGTGCCAGCAGCCCGTGGGACAGGGGTAGGCAGTACTTC
v_gene: TRBV27; j_gene: TRBJ2-5; abundance: few; d_gene: TRBD2; CDR3aa: CASSLAGGFSQETQYF; CDR3nt: TGTGCCAGCAGTTTAGCGGGGGGCTTTTCACAAGAGACCCAGTACTTC
v_gene: TRBV12-3/TRBV12-4; j_gene: TRBJ2-1; abundance: few; d_gene: TRBD2; CDR3aa: CASRGLAGGPYNEQFF; CDR3nt: TGTGCCAGCAGAGGACTAGCGGGGGGACCCTACAATGAGCAGTTCTTC
v_gene: TRBV20-1; j_gene: TRBJ2-7; abundance: -; d_gene: -; CDR3aa: CSAREGAVPSYEQYF; CDR3nt: TGCAGTGCTAGAGAAGGGGCAGTTCCTTCCTACGAGCAGTACTTC
v_gene: TRBV3-1; j_gene: TRBJ2-1; abundance: -; d_gene: TRBD2; CDR3aa: CASSPFGGAGNEQFF; CDR3nt: TGTGCCAGCAGCCCCTTCGGGGGGGCTGGAAATGAGCAGTTCTTC
v_gene: TRBV2; j_gene: TRBJ2-3; abundance: many; d_gene: -; CDR3aa: CASSGITDTQYF; CDR3nt: TGTGCCAGCAGCGGGATTACAGATACGCAGTATTTT
v_gene: TRBV20-1; j_gene: TRBJ2-7; abundance: many; d_gene: -; CDR3aa: CSARDGGTYEQYF; CDR3nt: TGCAGTGCTAGAGATGGTGGAACATACGAGCAGTACTTC
v_gene: TRBV6-2/TRBV6-3; j_gene: TRBJ2-7; abundance: few; d_gene: TRBD2; CDR3aa: CASSPAGVLYEQYF; CDR3nt: TGTGCCAGCAGTCCCGCGGGAGTTCTGTACGAGCAGTACTTC
v_gene: TRBV6-5; j_gene: TRBJ1-5; abundance: many; d_gene: TRBD1; CDR3aa: CASSYSDRNLYSNQPQHF; CDR3nt: TGTGCCAGCAGTTACTCGGACAGGAACTTATATAGCAATCAGCCCCAGCATTTT
v_gene: TRBV6-1; j_gene: TRBJ1-3; abundance: -; d_gene: -; CDR3aa: CASSEPISGNTIYF; CDR3nt: TGTGCCAGCAGTGAACCTATCTCTGGAAACACCATATATTTT
v_gene: TRBV28; j_gene: TRBJ2-5; abundance: -; d_gene: TRBD1; CDR3aa: CASTQGAQQETQYF; CDR3nt: TGTGCCAGCACTCAGGGGGCTCAACAAGAGACCCAGTACTTC
v_gene: TRBV20-1; j_gene: TRBJ2-1; abundance: many; d_gene: TRBD2; CDR3aa: CSARGGLAGGPWMGQFF; CDR3nt: TGCAGTGCTAGGGGGGGACTAGCGGGAGGGCCGTGGATGGGGCAGTTCTTC
v_gene: TRBV5-5; j_gene: TRBJ2-1; abundance: -; d_gene: TRBD2; CDR3aa: CASSPPTSGGINEQFF; CDR3nt: TGTGCCAGCAGCCCGCCGACTAGCGGGGGAATAAATGAGCAGTTCTTC
v_gene: TRBV11-3; j_gene: TRBJ1-4; abundance: many; d_gene: TRBD1; CDR3aa: CASSLTTGTGAINEKLFF; CDR3nt: TGTGCCAGCAGCTTAACTACCGGGACAGGGGCGATTAATGAAAAACTGTTTTTT
v_gene: TRBV30; j_gene: TRBJ1-5; abundance: few; d_gene: -; CDR3aa: CAWSVPGDSNQPQHF; CDR3nt: TGTGCCTGGAGTGTACCGGGGGATAGCAATCAGCCCCAGCATTTT
v_gene: TRBV7-9; j_gene: TRBJ1-6; abundance: -; d_gene: -; CDR3aa: CASSLGPPREKDSPLHF; CDR3nt: TGTGCCAGCAGCTTAGGCCCCCCCAGGGAGAAGGATTCACCCCTCCACTTT
v_gene: TRBV2; j_gene: TRBJ2-1; abundance: few; d_gene: -; CDR3aa: CASRNRDFSQFF; CDR3nt: TGTGCCAGCAGAAACAGGGACTTCTCGCAGTTCTTC
v_gene: TRBV5-1; j_gene: TRBJ2-7; abundance: many; d_gene: -; CDR3aa: CASSPGDTILSYEQYF; CDR3nt: TGCGCCAGCAGCCCGGGAGACACCATACTCTCCTACGAGCAGTACTTC
v_gene: TRBV6-1; j_gene: TRBJ2-5; abundance: -; d_gene: -; CDR3aa: CASSVNEAALGAQYF; CDR3nt: TGTGCCAGCAGTGTTAATGAGGCAGCTTTAGGGGCCCAGTACTTC
v_gene: TRBV28; j_gene: TRBJ2-7; abundance: few; d_gene: -; CDR3aa: CASSLDPESRYEQYF; CDR3nt: TGTGCCAGCAGTTTAGATCCAGAAAGTCGCTACGAGCAGTACTTC
v_gene: TRBV4-2; j_gene: TRBJ1-1; abundance: few; d_gene: -; CDR3aa: CASSRSGAGAFF; CDR3nt: TGTGCCAGCAGCCGCAGTGGGGCCGGTGCTTTCTTT
v_gene: TRBV3-1; j_gene: TRBJ2-7; abundance: many; d_gene: -; CDR3aa: CASSHPGQASYEQYF; CDR3nt: TGTGCCAGCAGCCACCCAGGGCAGGCATCCTACGAGCAGTACTTC
v_gene: TRBV6-2/TRBV6-3; j_gene: TRBJ2-1; abundance: -; d_gene: -; CDR3aa: CASSRFGEYNEQFF; CDR3nt: TGTGCCAGCAGTCGCTTTGGCGAGTACAATGAGCAGTTCTTC
v_gene: TRBV4-1; j_gene: TRBJ2-5; abundance: -; d_gene: TRBD1; CDR3aa: CASSQGSGTGQKTQYF; CDR3nt: TGCGCCAGCAGCCAAGGATCCGGGACAGGGCAGAAGACCCAGTACTTC
v_gene: TRBV5-6; j_gene: TRBJ1-2; abundance: -; d_gene: -; CDR3aa: CASSFSGRLGRGYTF; CDR3nt: TGTGCCAGCAGCTTTTCGGGCCGGTTGGGGAGAGGCTACACCTTC
v_gene: TRBV27; j_gene: TRBJ1-6; abundance: few; d_gene: -; CDR3aa: CASSLSGSSYNSPLHF; CDR3nt: TGTGCCAGCAGTTTATCGGGCAGCTCCTATAATTCACCCCTCCACTTT
v_gene: TRBV7-2; j_gene: TRBJ1-5; abundance: -; d_gene: TRBD1; CDR3aa: CASSLWTGGNQPQHF; CDR3nt: TGTGCCAGCAGCTTGTGGACAGGGGGCAATCAGCCCCAGCATTTT